A selection of T cell receptor beta chains follows, all from one sample in a study of beta chain features in type 1 diabetes. Only in-frame clones appear in the TCRdb table, and some are missing; sequencing was by immunoSEQ multiplex PCR. The data contain hundreds of thousands of clones, 13% of them singletons. The specimen was naive CD4+ T cells from blood. Receptors were obtained from a man in his late teens or twenties with type 1 diabetes. CDR3s include the opening cysteine and the closing phenylalanine or tryptophan. D genes are given only for firm matches. Expanded clones get a size class; other rows say once, few or many, or leave the size out.

>TRBJ2-6|TRBV7-2|.|17|few
CASSRLSGVNGANVLTF
TGTGCCAGCAGCCGGCTTAGTGGGGTAAATGGGGCCAACGTCCTGACTTTC
>TRBJ1-1|TRBV10-3|.|12|.
CAINEGETEAFF
TGTGCCATCAATGAGGGAGAGACTGAAGCTTTCTTT
>TRBJ1-6|TRBV7-8|.|13|.
CASRSAAGSTLHF
TGTGCCAGCAGATCAGCTGCAGGGAGCACCCTCCACTTT
>TRBJ2-1|TRBV11-2|.|15|.
CASSQAGSSYNEQFF
TGTGCCAGCAGCCAGGCAGGGAGCTCCTACAATGAGCAGTTCTTC
>TRBJ1-1|TRBV29-1|.|14|few
CSVRWSGLVTEAFF
TGCAGCGTTCGTTGGTCAGGGTTGGTGACTGAAGCTTTCTTT
>TRBJ2-7|TRBV15|.|13|few
CATSRDSVYEQYF
TGTGCCACCAGCAGAGATTCGGTCTACGAGCAGTACTTC
>TRBJ2-7|TRBV5-1|TRBD1|17|.
CASSLASTGPTTYEQYF
TGCGCCAGCAGCTTGGCCTCGACAGGGCCAACTACCTACGAGCAGTACTTC
>TRBJ1-1|TRBV2|.|11|few
CASQGYTEAFF
TGTGCCAGTCAGGGGTACACTGAAGCTTTCTTT
>TRBJ1-5|TRBV5-1|.|13|few
CASSLDGVQPQHF
TGCGCCAGCAGCTTGGACGGGGTTCAGCCCCAGCATTTT
>TRBJ1-2|TRBV21-1|.|13|.
CASRRLEDYGYTF
TGTGCCAGCAGGAGACTGGAGGACTATGGCTACACCTTC
>TRBJ2-7|TRBV7-2|TRBD2|15|.
CASSSGTSGPYEQYF
TGTGCCAGCAGCTCCGGGACTAGCGGACCTTACGAGCAGTACTTC
>TRBJ2-7|TRBV18|.|14|.
CASSPGQGIAEQYF
TGTGCCAGCTCACCTGGGCAGGGGATCGCCGAGCAGTACTTC
>TRBJ1-4|TRBV29-1|.|11|few
CSANSNEKLFF
TGCAGCGCGAACAGTAATGAAAAACTGTTTTTT
>TRBJ1-2|TRBV7-9|.|15|.
CASSRAGRDNYGYTF
TGTGCCAGCAGCAGGGCGGGCCGCGACAACTATGGCTACACCTTC
>TRBJ1-2|TRBV4-1|TRBD1|15|.
CASSQDPDRDYGYTF
TGCGCCAGCAGCCAAGATCCCGACAGGGACTATGGCTACACCTTC
>TRBJ2-5|TRBV7-2|.|13|few
CASSGAPPETQYF
TGTGCCAGCAGTGGGGCCCCTCCAGAGACCCAGTACTTC
>TRBJ2-7|TRBV5-1|.|13|.
CASSLQGGDEQYF
TGCGCCAGCAGCTTACAGGGAGGGGACGAGCAGTACTTC
>TRBJ1-5|TRBV6-5|.|14|few
CASSTGQRGGRQHF
TGTGCCAGCAGTACCGGACAGCGCGGAGGGCGCCAGCATTTT
>TRBJ2-7|TRBV29-1|TRBD1|13|.
CSARTGGAYEQYF
TGCAGCGCAAGGACAGGGGGCGCTTACGAGCAGTACTTC
>TRBJ2-1|TRBV9|TRBD1|16|.
CASSVGPGTGDREQFF
TGTGCCAGCAGCGTGGGCCCGGGGACAGGGGATCGGGAGCAGTTCTTC
>TRBJ2-5|TRBV18|.|14|few
CASSPGDPQETQYF
TGTGCCAGCTCACCGGGGGACCCCCAAGAGACCCAGTACTTC
>TRBJ1-3|TRBV18|.|14|.
CASSQDRYGNTIYF
TGTGCCAGCTCCCAAGACAGATACGGAAACACCATATATTTT
>TRBJ1-1|TRBV11-3|.|12|.
CASSLVVTEAFF
TGTGCCAGCAGCTTGGTAGTCACTGAAGCTTTCTTT
>TRBJ2-1|TRBV18|TRBD2|15|.
CASSPLPSGGNEQFF
TGTGCCAGCTCACCACTCCCTAGCGGGGGGAATGAGCAGTTCTTC
>TRBJ2-3|TRBV27|.|13|few
CASSLIGPDTQYF
TGTGCCAGCAGTTTAATCGGCCCAGATACGCAGTATTTT
>TRBJ2-3|TRBV7-9|.|12|many
CASLWTTDTQYF
TGTGCCAGCCTTTGGACGACAGATACGCAGTATTTT
>TRBJ1-1|TRBV7-6|.|11|few
CASSPGGQAFF
TGTGCCAGCAGCCCGGGGGGTCAAGCTTTCTTT
>TRBJ1-6|TRBV7-2|.|13|.
CASSLDINSPLHF
TGTGCCAGCAGCTTGGACATCAATTCACCCCTCCACTTT
>TRBJ2-1|TRBV7-9|.|12|.
CASHPSYNEQFF
TGTGCCAGCCATCCTTCCTACAATGAGCAGTTCTTC
>TRBJ1-6|TRBV5-4|.|16|few
CASSLRGLSYNSPLHF
TGTGCCAGCAGCTTAAGGGGTCTCTCCTATAATTCACCCCTCCACTTT
>TRBJ2-7|TRBV10-3|.|15|.
CAISDPVISSYEQYF
TGTGCCATCAGTGACCCAGTGATAAGCTCCTACGAGCAGTACTTC
>TRBJ2-5|TRBV5-4|.|17|.
CASSLVVGAPYQETQYF
TGTGCCAGCAGCTTGGTTGTGGGGGCCCCTTACCAAGAGACCCAGTACTTC
>TRBJ2-5|TRBV5-1|TRBD1|16|once
CASSPYQGAGQETQYF
TGCGCCAGCAGCCCCTACCAGGGGGCCGGGCAAGAGACCCAGTACTTC
>TRBJ2-7|TRBV7-2|.|12|.
CASSPTWGVQYF
TGTGCCAGCAGCCCTACTTGGGGGGTGCAGTACTTC
>TRBJ1-2|TRBV28|.|11|few
CASRVSYGYTF
TGTGCCAGCAGGGTGAGCTATGGCTACACCTTC
>TRBJ2-5|TRBV30|.|13|few
CAWKILAGETQYF
TGTGCCTGGAAGATACTAGCTGGGGAGACCCAGTACTTC
>TRBJ2-1|TRBV19|TRBD2|15|.
CASRTLTSGANEQFF
TGTGCCAGTAGGACCCTGACTAGCGGGGCCAATGAGCAGTTCTTC
>TRBJ1-1|TRBV5-5|TRBD1|16|few
CASSLAKVAGGTEAFF
TGTGCCAGCAGCTTGGCCAAAGTCGCAGGGGGCACTGAAGCTTTCTTT
>TRBJ2-3|TRBV5-6|TRBD1|16|.
CASSLEPGGASDTQYF
TGTGCCAGCAGCTTGGAGCCAGGGGGCGCGTCGGATACGCAGTATTTT
>TRBJ2-7|TRBV25-1|TRBD1|15|few
CASSEAGQGHYEQYF
TGTGCCAGCAGTGAAGCAGGACAGGGGCACTACGAGCAGTACTTC
>TRBJ1-2|TRBV4-1|TRBD1|15|.
CASSQEGQGVYGYTF
TGCGCCAGCAGCCAAGAGGGACAGGGGGTCTATGGCTACACCTTC
>TRBJ1-2|TRBV7-9|.|13|few
CASSLPGYYGYTF
TGTGCCAGCAGCTTACCGGGTTATTATGGCTACACCTTC
>TRBJ1-1|TRBV5-1|.|13|few
CASSLFSNTEAFF
TGCGCCAGCAGCTTGTTCTCGAACACTGAAGCTTTCTTT
>TRBJ2-7|TRBV30|TRBD1|14|.
CAWQRGRVSYEQYF
TGTGCCTGGCAGAGGGGGCGCGTCTCCTACGAGCAGTACTTC
>TRBJ2-3|TRBV9|.|13|few
CASSVGLADTQYF
TGTGCCAGCAGCGTAGGCCTAGCGGATACGCAGTATTTT
>TRBJ2-1|TRBV5-6|TRBD1|14|.
CASSFRDRANEQFF
TGTGCCAGCAGCTTCCGGGACAGGGCCAATGAGCAGTTCTTC
>TRBJ2-1|TRBV15|.|15|few
CATSKSYTGNNEQFF
TGTGCCACCAGCAAAAGCTACACGGGCAACAATGAGCAGTTCTTC
>TRBJ2-1|TRBV6-1|TRBD2|13|.
CASSSGGRYEQFF
TGTGCCAGCAGTAGCGGGGGCAGGTATGAGCAGTTCTTC
>TRBJ1-1|TRBV10-3|.|13|.
CAISQGLNTEAFF
TGTGCCATCAGTCAGGGGTTGAACACTGAAGCTTTCTTT
>TRBJ1-4|TRBV15|.|16|.
CATSRDHASTNEKLFF
TGTGCCACCAGCAGAGATCACGCCTCAACTAATGAAAAACTGTTTTTT